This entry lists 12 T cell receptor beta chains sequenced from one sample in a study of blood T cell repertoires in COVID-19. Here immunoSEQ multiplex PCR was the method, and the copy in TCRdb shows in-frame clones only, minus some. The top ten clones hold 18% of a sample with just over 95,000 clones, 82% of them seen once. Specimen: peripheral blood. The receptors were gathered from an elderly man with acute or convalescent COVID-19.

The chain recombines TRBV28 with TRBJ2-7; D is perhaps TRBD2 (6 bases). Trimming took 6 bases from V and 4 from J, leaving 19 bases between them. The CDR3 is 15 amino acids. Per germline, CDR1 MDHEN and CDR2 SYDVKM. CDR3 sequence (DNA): TGTGCCAGCAGCCCCCGGGGGAGCGTGAGATACGAGCAGTACTTC. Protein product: CASSPRGSVRYEQYF.

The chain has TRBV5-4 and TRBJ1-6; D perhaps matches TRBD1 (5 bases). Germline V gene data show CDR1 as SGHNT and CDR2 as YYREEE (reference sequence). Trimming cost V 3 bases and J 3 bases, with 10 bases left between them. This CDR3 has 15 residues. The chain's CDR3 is CASSSSGNYNSPLHF. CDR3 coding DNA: TGTGCCAGCAGCTCCTCAGGGAACTATAATTCACCCCTCCACTTT.

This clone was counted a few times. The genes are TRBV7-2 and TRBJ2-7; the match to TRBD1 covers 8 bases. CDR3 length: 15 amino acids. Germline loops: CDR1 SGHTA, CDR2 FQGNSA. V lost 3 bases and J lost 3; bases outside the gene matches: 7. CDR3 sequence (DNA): TGTGCCAGCAGCTTGGGGCAGGGGGCTTTCTACGAGCAGTACTTC. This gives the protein CASSLGQGAFYEQYF.

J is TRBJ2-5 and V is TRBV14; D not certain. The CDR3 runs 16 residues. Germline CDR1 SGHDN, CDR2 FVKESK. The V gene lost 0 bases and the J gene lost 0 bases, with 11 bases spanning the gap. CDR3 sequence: CASSQDIPPYQETQYF. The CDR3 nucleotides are TGTGCCAGCAGCCAAGATATCCCCCCTTACCAAGAGACCCAGTACTTC.

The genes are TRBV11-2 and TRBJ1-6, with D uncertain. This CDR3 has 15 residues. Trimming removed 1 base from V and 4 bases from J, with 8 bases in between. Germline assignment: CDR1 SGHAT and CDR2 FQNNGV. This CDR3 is CASSLGEVYNSPLHF. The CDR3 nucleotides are TGTGCCAGCAGCTTAGGAGAAGTTTATAATTCACCCCTCCACTTT.

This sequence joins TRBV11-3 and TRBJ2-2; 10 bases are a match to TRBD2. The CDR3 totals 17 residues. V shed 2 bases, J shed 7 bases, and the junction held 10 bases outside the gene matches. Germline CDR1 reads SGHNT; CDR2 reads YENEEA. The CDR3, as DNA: TGTGCCAGCAGCTTACCGCGGCTAGCGGGAGAGAGCGGGGAGCTGTTTTTT. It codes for CASSLPRLAGESGELFF.

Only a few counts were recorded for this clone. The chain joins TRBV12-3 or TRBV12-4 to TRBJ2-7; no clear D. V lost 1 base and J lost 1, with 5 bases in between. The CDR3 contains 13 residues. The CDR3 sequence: CASSLDSSYEQYF. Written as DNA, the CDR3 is TGTGCCAGCAGTTTAGATTCGTCCTACGAGCAGTACTTC.

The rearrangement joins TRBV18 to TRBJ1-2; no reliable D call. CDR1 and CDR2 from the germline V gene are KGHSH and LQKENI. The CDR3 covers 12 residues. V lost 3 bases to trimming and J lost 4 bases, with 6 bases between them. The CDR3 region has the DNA TGTGCCAGCTCACCTGACATCTATGGCTACACCTTC. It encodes CASSPDIYGYTF.

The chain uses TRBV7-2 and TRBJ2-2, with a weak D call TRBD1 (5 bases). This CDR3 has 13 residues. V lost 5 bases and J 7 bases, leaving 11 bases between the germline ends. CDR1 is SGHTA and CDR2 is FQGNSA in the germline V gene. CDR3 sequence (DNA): TGTGCCAGCAGCGCAGGGCGAAACGGGGAGCTGTTTTTT. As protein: CASSAGRNGELFF.

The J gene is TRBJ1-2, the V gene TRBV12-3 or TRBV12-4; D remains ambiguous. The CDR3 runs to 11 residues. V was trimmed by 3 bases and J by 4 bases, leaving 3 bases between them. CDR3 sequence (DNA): TGTGCCAGCAGTTTGGCCTATGGCTACACCTTC. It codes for CASSLAYGYTF.

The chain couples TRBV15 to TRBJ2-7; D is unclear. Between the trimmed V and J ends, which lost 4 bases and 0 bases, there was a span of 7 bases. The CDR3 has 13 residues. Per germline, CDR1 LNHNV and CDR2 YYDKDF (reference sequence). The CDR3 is CATSTKSSYEQYF. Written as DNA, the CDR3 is TGTGCCACCAGCACAAAGAGCTCCTACGAGCAGTACTTC.

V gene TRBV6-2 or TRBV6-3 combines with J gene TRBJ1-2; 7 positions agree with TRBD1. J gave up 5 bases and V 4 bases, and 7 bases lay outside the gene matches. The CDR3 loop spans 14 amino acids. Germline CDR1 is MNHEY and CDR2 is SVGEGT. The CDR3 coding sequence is TGTGCCAGCAGTTTCCCGACAGGGCCGTATGGCTACACCTTC. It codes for CASSFPTGPYGYTF.